These T cell receptor beta chains were read from a single sample in a study of patients and donors after allogeneic stem cell transplantation. TCRdb processed the RT-PCR reads anew with MiXCR; each CDR3 protein has one entry. The data show approximately 220,000 distinct CDR3 sequences, about 37% seen once. The sequencing sample was made of blood, either unsorted or a sorted T cell fraction (not recorded which). These receptors originate from a human donor who was either an allogeneic HSCT recipient or a stem cell or donor lymphocyte infusion donor (not recorded which). It is not recorded whose cells these are; they may come from a transplant donor. Both conserved end residues are part of each CDR3. D genes are given only for firm matches. Expanded clones get a size class; other rows say once, few or many, or leave the size out.

d_gene,j_gene,abundance,v_gene,CDR3aa,CDR3nt
.,TRBJ2-1,.,TRBV12-3/TRBV12-4,CASSYRRYSYNEQFF,TGTGCCAGCAGTTACAGGCGATACTCCTACAATGAGCAGTTCTTC
TRBD2,TRBJ2-3,.,TRBV5-1,CASSLLPSGAGTDTQYF,TGCGCCAGCAGCTTGCTGCCTAGCGGGGCCGGCACAGATACGCAGTATTTT
.,TRBJ2-3,.,TRBV12-3/TRBV12-4,CASSFEGADTQYF,TGTGCCAGCAGTTTTGAGGGCGCAGATACGCAGTATTTT
TRBD1,TRBJ1-5,.,TRBV10-2,CASSGQGSNQPQHF,TGCGCCAGCAGTGGACAGGGTAGCAATCAGCCCCAGCATTTT
.,TRBJ1-6,.,TRBV9,CASSSPSPLHF,TGTGCCAGCAGCTCACCCTCACCCCTCCACTTT
TRBD1,TRBJ1-6,few,TRBV19,CASSTLSGQANSPLHF,TGTGCCAGTAGTACCCTCTCCGGACAGGCGAATTCACCCCTCCACTTT
TRBD2,TRBJ2-3,.,TRBV6-6,CASSYGGGSTDTQYF,TGTGCCAGCAGTTACGGGGGGGGGTCCACAGATACGCAGTATTTT
.,TRBJ2-3,.,TRBV7-7,CASSLAPGRSADTQYF,TGTGCCAGCAGCTTAGCTCCAGGCAGGTCGGCAGATACGCAGTATTTT
.,TRBJ1-3,many,TRBV7-8,CASSLATGNTIYF,TGTGCCAGCAGCTTAGCGACCGGAAACACCATATATTTT
TRBD1,TRBJ1-1,many,TRBV7-6,CASSLWTGRMNTEAFF,TGTGCCAGCAGCTTATGGACAGGGAGAATGAACACTGAAGCTTTCTTT
.,TRBJ1-1,.,TRBV20-1,CSAPVSRGFEAFF,TGCAGTGCTCCTGTCTCGCGGGGGTTCGAAGCTTTCTTT
TRBD2,TRBJ2-1,few,TRBV7-3,CASSRSGGPNEQFF,TGTGCCAGCAGCCGTAGCGGGGGCCCCAATGAGCAGTTCTTC